This T cell receptor beta chain was captured by sequencing in a study of regulatory T cells in long-lasting Graves disease. Study-level results: Newly diagnosed Graves' patients exceeded persistent ones in TCR diversity.

Time point defined: persistent/refractory GD, antithyroid drugs over 5 years with positive TRAb. Scientists built the TCR library using RNA that was extracted from PBMCs. As regards this clonotype: No antigen is known for it.

The germline V gene encodes CDR1 SGHRS and CDR2 YFSETQ. The CDR3 contains 16 residues. The germline V and J ends were trimmed by 4 bases and 9 bases, with 22 bases remaining between them. The authors built TCR beta libraries using iRepertoire HTBI primers and Arm-PCR of CDR3 regions. Each CDR3 protein is one row after TCRdb ran MiXCR on the multiplex PCR reads. The data show over 450,000 distinct CDR3 sequences, about 22% seen once. This sequence was found in a female donor with Graves disease. This specimen consisted of peripheral blood mononuclear cells (PBMCs), obtained when the disease was refractory, from a patient treated with antithyroid drugs. This chain uses TRBV5-1 with TRBJ2-2; D may be TRBD1 or TRBD2 (5 bases each). The chain's CDR3 is CASSTPGPPIVRELFF. The DNA of the CDR3 is TGCGCCAGCAGCACGCCGGGACCCCCGATAGTCCGGGAGCTGTTTTTT.